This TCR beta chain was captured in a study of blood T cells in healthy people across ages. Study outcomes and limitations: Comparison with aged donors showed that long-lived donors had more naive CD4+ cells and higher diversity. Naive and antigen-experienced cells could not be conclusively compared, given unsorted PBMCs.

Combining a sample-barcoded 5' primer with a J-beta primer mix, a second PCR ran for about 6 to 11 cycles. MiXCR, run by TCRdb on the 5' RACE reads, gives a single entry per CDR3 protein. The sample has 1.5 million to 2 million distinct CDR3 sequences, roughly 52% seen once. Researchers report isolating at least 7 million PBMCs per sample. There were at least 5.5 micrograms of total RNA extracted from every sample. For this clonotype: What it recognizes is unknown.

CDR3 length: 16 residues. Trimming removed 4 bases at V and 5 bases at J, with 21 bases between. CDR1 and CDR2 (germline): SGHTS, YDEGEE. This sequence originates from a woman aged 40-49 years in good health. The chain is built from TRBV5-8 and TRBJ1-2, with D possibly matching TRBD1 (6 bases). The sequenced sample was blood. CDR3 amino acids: CASSTLGPQGPYGYTF. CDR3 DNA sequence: TGTGCCAGCAGCACGCTGGGACCACAGGGACCATATGGCTACACCTTC.